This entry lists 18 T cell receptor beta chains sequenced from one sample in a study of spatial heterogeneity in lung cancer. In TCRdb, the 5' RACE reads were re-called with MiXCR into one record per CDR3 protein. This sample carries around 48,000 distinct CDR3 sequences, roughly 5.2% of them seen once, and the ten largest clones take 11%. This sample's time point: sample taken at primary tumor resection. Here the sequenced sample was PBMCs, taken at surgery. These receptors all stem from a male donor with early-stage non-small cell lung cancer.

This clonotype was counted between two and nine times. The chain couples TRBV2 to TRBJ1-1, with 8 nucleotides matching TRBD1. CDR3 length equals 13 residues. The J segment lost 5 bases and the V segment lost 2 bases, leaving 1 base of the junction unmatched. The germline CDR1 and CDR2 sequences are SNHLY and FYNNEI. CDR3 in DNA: TGTGCCAGCAGTGAAAGGACAGGGACTGAAGCTTTCTTT. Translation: CASSERTGTEAFF.

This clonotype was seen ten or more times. In DNA form, the CDR3 reads TGCAGCGTTGAAGACCTGACTGAGGTCAGGACCCAGTACTTC. This codes for CSVEDLTEVRTQYF. This sequence joins TRBV29-1 and TRBJ2-5; D uncertain. The CDR3 spans 14 residues. Germline CDR1 and CDR2: SQVTM and ANQGSEA. V gave up 0 bases and J gave up 7 bases, with 15 bases separating them.

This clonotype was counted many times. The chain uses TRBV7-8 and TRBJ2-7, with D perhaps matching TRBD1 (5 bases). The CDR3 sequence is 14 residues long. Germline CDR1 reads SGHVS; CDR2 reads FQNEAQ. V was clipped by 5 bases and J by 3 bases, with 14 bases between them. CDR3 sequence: CASSHGAPYYEQYF. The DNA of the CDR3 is TGTGCCAGCAGCCATGGGGCCCCCTACTACGAGCAGTACTTC.

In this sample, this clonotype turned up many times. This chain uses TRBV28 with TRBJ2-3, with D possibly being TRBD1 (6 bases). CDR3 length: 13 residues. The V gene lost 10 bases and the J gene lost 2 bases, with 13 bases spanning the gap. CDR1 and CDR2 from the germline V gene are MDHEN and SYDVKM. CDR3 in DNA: TGTGCCACCATCGACAGGCTCACAGATACGCAGTATTTT. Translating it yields CATIDRLTDTQYF. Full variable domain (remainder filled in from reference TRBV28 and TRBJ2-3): DVKVTQSSRYLVKRTGEKVFLECVQDMDHENMFWYRQDPGLGLRLIYFSYDVKMKEKGDIPEGYSVSREKKERFSLILESASTNQTSMYLCATIDRLTDTQYFGPGTRLTVL.

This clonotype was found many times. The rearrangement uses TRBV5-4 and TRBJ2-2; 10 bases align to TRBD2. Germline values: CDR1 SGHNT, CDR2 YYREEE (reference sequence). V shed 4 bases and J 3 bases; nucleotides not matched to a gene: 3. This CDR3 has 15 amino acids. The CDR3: CASSASGRDTGELFF. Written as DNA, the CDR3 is TGTGCCAGCAGCGCGAGCGGGAGGGACACCGGGGAGCTGTTTTTT.

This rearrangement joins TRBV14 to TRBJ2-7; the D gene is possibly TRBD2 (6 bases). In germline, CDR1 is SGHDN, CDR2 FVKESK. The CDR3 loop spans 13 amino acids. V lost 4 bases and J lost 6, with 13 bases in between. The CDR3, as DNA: TGTGCCAGCAGCCTAAACCAGGGAGGCGAGCAGTACTTC. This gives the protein CASSLNQGGEQYF.

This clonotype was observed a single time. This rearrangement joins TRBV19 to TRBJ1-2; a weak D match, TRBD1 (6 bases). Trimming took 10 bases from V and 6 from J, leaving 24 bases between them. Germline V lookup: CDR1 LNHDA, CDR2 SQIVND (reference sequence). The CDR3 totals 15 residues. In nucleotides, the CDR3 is TGTGCCACTCCCAAAGGCGGCAGGGGAATTGATGGCTACACCTTC. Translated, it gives CATPKGGRGIDGYTF.

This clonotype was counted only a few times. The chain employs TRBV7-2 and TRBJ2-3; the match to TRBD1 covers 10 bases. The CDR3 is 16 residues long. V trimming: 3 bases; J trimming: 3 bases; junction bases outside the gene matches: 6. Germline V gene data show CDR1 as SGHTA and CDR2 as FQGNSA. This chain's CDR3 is CASSFYRQGATDTQYF. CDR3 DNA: TGTGCCAGCAGCTTTTATCGACAGGGGGCAACAGATACGCAGTATTTT.

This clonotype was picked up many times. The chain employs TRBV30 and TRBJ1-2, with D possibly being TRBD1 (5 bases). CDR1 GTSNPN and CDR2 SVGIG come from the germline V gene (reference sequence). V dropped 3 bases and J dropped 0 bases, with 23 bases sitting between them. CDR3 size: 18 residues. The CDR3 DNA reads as TGTGCCTGGAGCGAGCGGGCAGGGATGATTTTAGCTAACTATGGCTACACCTTC. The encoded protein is CAWSERAGMILANYGYTF.

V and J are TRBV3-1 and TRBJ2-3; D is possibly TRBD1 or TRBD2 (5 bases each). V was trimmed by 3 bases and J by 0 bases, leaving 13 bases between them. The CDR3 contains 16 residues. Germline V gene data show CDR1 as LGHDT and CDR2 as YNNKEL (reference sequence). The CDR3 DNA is TGTGCCAGCAGCCAGAGGGTTGGGGCTAGCACAGATACGCAGTATTTT. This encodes CASSQRVGASTDTQYF.

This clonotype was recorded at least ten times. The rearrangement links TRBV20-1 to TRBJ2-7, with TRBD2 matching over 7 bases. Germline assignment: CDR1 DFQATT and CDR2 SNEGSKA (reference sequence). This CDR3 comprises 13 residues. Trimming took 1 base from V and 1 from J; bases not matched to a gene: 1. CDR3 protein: CSARASGSYEQYF. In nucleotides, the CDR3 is TGCAGTGCTAGAGCTAGCGGATCCTACGAGCAGTACTTC.

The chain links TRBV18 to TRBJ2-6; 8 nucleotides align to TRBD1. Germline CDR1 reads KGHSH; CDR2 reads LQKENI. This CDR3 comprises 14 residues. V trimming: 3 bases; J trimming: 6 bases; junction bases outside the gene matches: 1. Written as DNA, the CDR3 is TGTGCCAGCTCACCGGACAGGGTGGCCAACGTCCTGACTTTC. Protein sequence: CASSPDRVANVLTF.

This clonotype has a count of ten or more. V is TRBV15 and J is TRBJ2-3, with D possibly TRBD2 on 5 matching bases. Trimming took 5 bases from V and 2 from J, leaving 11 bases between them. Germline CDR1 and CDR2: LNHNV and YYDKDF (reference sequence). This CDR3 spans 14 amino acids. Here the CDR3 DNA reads TGTGCCACCAGCTCCCTAGCTTTCACAGATACGCAGTATTTT. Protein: CATSSLAFTDTQYF. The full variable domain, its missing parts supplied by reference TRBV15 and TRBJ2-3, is DAMVIQNPRYQVTQFGKPVTLSCSQTLNHNVMYWYQQKSSQAPKLLFHYYDKDFNNEADTPDNFQSRRPNTSFCFLDIRSPGLGDTAMYLCATSSLAFTDTQYFGPGTRLTVL.

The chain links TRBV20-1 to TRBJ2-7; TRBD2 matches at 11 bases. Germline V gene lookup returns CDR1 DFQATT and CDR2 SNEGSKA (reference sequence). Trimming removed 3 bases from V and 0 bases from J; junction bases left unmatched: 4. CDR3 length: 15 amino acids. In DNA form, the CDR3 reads TGCAGTGCTAGGGGGGGACTAGCGGACTCCTACGAGCAGTACTTC. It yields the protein CSARGGLADSYEQYF.

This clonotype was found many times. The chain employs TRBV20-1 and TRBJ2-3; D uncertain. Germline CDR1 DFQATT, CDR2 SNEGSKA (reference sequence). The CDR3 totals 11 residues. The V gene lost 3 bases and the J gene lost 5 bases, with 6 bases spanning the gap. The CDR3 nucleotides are TGCAGTGCTAGGGGTCTAGATACGCAGTATTTT. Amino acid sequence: CSARGLDTQYF.

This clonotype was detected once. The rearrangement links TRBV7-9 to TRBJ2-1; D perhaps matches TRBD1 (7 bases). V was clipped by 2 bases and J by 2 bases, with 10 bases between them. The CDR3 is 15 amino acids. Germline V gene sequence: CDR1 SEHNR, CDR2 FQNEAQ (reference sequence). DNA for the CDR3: TGTGCCAGCAGCTTACAGGGGGGCGCCTACAATGAGCAGTTCTTC. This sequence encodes CASSLQGGAYNEQFF.

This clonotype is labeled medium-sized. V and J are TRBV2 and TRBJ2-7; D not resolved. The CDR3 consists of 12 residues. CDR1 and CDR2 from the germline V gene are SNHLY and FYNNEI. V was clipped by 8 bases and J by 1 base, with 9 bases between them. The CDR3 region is CASRYNSYEQYF. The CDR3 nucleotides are TGTGCCAGCCGCTACAATTCCTACGAGCAGTACTTC.

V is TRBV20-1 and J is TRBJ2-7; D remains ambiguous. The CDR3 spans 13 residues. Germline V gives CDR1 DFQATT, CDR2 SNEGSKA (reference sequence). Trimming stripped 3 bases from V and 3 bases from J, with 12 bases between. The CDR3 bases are TGCAGTGCTAGTGGGCTAGAACTCTACGAGCAGTACTTC. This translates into CSASGLELYEQYF.